This T cell receptor beta chain was observed in a study of blood T cell repertoires in COVID-19. Study in general: Specimens from acute and convalescent COVID-19 originated in the United States, Italy and Spain. PBMCs, B-cell-depleted T cells, or T cells were the source of the cDNA or gDNA that made up the material.

Categorization into cohorts depended on clinical history that participants reported. Among Cohort 3 donors, those recovered had two negative PCRs, clearance, or symptom resolution. Profiled with immunoSEQ multiplex PCR; TCRdb holds only in-frame clones, not every one. The profile shows around 150,000 clones, about 80% of them singletons. Specimen: PBMCs or T cells enriched from blood (not recorded which). This clonotype was obtained from a man aged 50 to 59 who had recovered from COVID-19.

The CDR3 reads CASSESSPGGQETQYF. CDR3 DNA: TGTGCCAGCAGTGAATCGAGTCCCGGGGGGCAAGAGACCCAGTACTTC. The J gene is TRBJ2-5, the V gene TRBV25-1; TRBD2 matches 7 bases. V gave up 1 base and J gave up 2 bases; unmatched junction bases: 7. Germline CDR1 and CDR2: MGHDK and SYGVNS. The CDR3 length is 16 residues. Looking up the rest from reference TRBV25-1 and TRBJ2-5 gives the full variable domain: EADIYQTPRYLVIGTGKKITLECSQTMGHDKMYWYQQDPGMELHLIHYSYGVNSTEKGDLSSESTVSRIRTEHFPLTLESARPSHTSQYLCASSESSPGGQETQYFGPGTRLLVL.